This T cell receptor (beta chain) came from a study of T and B cells in COVID-19 patients. Germline CDR1 SQVTM, CDR2 ANQGSEA. The CDR3 has 8 residues. Trimming cost V 6 bases and J 8 bases, with 4 bases left between them. This clonotype qualifies as medium-sized. Blood genomic DNA input for TRB amplification was roughly 220-500 ng. Multiplex PCR with BIOMED2 TRB-A/B primer pools amplified TRB rearrangements. One entry per CDR3 protein, called by TCRdb with MiXCR from the multiplex PCR reads. Here the sample spans around 30,000 distinct CDR3 sequences, less than 35% being singletons. This rearrangement joins TRBV29-1 to TRBJ1-2; D unclear. The sequenced sample consisted of blood. This TCR came from a human donor who had recovered from COVID-19. CDR3 in DNA: TGCAGCGTGGGGGGCTACACCTTC. Its translation is CSVGGYTF.